The 15 T cell receptor beta chains below come from one sample, sequenced in a study of blood T cell repertoires in COVID-19 (dated by TCRdb to the early 2020s). The receptor library was made with the immunoSEQ multiplex PCR assay. Sourced from immuneACCESS, this table was stored by TCRdb with only in-frame sequences that have V and J called. A share of the clones is absent; for the studies checked, an unresolved V gene accounts for under half, and the remainder has no known explanation. The sample table lists about 230,000 clones, around four fifths of them with a count of one. The ten largest make up approximately 2.6% of the sample. The sequenced material came from peripheral blood. The receptors derive from a woman aged 70-85 years with active or convalescent COVID-19.

This clone was seen just once. This sequence joins TRBV27 and TRBJ2-7; 11 positions agree with TRBD1. After removal of 5 bases from V and 7 bases from J, the junction contained 4 bases not matched to a gene. This CDR3 is built from 13 residues. Germline V lookup: CDR1 MNHEY, CDR2 SMNVEV (reference sequence). This chain's CDR3 is CASSHGTGGEQYF. DNA for the CDR3: TGTGCCAGCAGTCATGGGACAGGGGGAGAGCAGTACTTC.

V is TRBV29-1 and J is TRBJ2-4, with 8 bases identical to TRBD1. The germline CDR1 and CDR2 sequences are SQVTM and ANQGSEA. This CDR3 has 16 amino acids. The ends lost 3 bases at V and 3 bases at J; junction bases unmatched: 10. CDR3 DNA: TGCAGCGTTGAGGATACCGGACAGGGAAACAAAAACATTCAGTACTTC. It encodes CSVEDTGQGNKNIQYF.

This chain connects TRBV5-1 to TRBJ1-1; D is unresolved. CDR3 length: 14 amino acids. CDR1 and CDR2 from the germline V gene are SGHRS and YFSETQ. Trimming shortened V by 4 bases and J by 0 bases, and 10 bases separated the two germline ends. The CDR3 DNA reads TGCGCCAGCAGCCTGGGTCTTTTGAACACTGAAGCTTTCTTT. Amino acids: CASSLGLLNTEAFF.

The chain joins TRBV9 to TRBJ2-1, with D possibly TRBD2 on 5 matching bases. Germline-derived CDR1 and CDR2 are SGDLS and YYNGEE. The CDR3 length is 15 residues. V shed 2 bases and J shed 0 bases, with 9 bases lying between them. CDR3 protein: CASSVTGSSYNEQFF. The CDR3 DNA reads TGTGCCAGCAGCGTCACGGGGAGCTCCTACAATGAGCAGTTCTTC.

The gene calls are TRBV7-3 and TRBJ1-2, with D perhaps matching TRBD1 (6 bases). In germline, CDR1 is SGHTA, CDR2 FQGTGA. There are 15 residues in the CDR3. The ends were cut back, 0 bases at V and 8 bases at J, with 16 bases in the middle. The CDR3 coding sequence is TGTGCCAGCAGCTTAACGTCAGGGGCCGGCAGGGGCTACACCTTC. Its protein is CASSLTSGAGRGYTF.

The V gene is TRBV20-1, the J gene TRBJ1-2; D is ambiguous. The V end lost 1 base, the J end lost 8 bases, and 8 bases lay between the germline ends. The CDR3 totals 11 residues. Germline CDR1 reads DFQATT; CDR2 reads SNEGSKA (reference sequence). Here the CDR3 reads CSARAPLGYTF. The CDR3 nucleotides read TGCAGTGCTAGAGCCCCGTTAGGCTACACCTTC.

The CDR3 loop is CASSNLRAGVNQPQHF. The CDR3 bases are TGTGCCAGCAGCAACCTGCGGGCTGGGGTCAATCAGCCCCAGCATTTT. This chain connects TRBV21-1 to TRBJ1-5. TRBV21-1 is a documented pseudogene. The CDR3 sequence is 16 residues long.

This clone was seen once. V is TRBV4-3 and J is TRBJ1-2; D remains ambiguous. The CDR3 totals 17 residues. The V end lost 0 bases, the J end lost 0 bases, and 14 bases lay between the germline ends. Germline-derived CDR1 and CDR2 are LGHNA and YSLEER. The CDR3 coding sequence is TGCGCCAGCAGCCAAGATTCGCGGGCCGGTTCTAACTATGGCTACACCTTC. It specifies CASSQDSRAGSNYGYTF.

V gene TRBV28 combines with J gene TRBJ1-3, with D possibly being TRBD1 (6 bases). Trimming took off 6 bases at V and 0 bases at J, with 12 bases between the two ends. Germline V CDR1 and CDR2: MDHEN, SYDVKM. This CDR3 is built from 15 residues. CDR3: CASRPGTHSGNTIYF. CDR3 sequence (DNA): TGTGCCAGCAGGCCCGGGACACACTCTGGAAACACCATATATTTT.

The CDR3 reads CASSEIGRAGTGELFF. The CDR3 coding sequence is TGTGCCAGCAGTGAAATCGGGAGGGCAGGGACCGGGGAGCTGTTTTTT. The J gene is TRBJ2-2, the V gene TRBV6-1; 8 positions agree with TRBD2. Trimming removed 2 bases from V and 5 bases from J; junction bases left unmatched: 7. The CDR3 runs 16 residues. Looked up from germline, CDR1 is MNHNS and CDR2 is SASEGT.

The chain links TRBV9 to TRBJ2-3; unclear D gene. CDR3 length: 15 residues. The germline gives CDR1 SGDLS, CDR2 YYNGEE. V was cut by 1 base and J by 8 bases, with 17 bases left in between. CDR3 DNA: TGTGCCAGCAGCGTATCTACGGGTATGGATGTTACGCAGTATTTT. Protein sequence: CASSVSTGMDVTQYF.

The chain's CDR3 is CASSLAQGLAGETQYF. In DNA form, the CDR3 reads TGTGCCAGCAGCTTAGCACAGGGACTAGCGGGAGAGACCCAGTACTTC. The rearrangement joins TRBV7-7 to TRBJ2-5; 12 positions match TRBD2. V gave up 0 bases and J gave up 4 bases; unmatched junction bases: 3. The germline V gene encodes CDR1 SSHAT and CDR2 FNYEAQ (reference sequence). This CDR3 contains 16 residues.

J is TRBJ2-2 and V is TRBV3-1 (or the pseudogene TRBV3-2), with TRBD1 as a possible D gene (6 bases). Trimming removed 2 bases at V and 5 bases at J, with 15 bases between. The CDR3 length is 16 residues. Germline CDR1 LGHDT, CDR2 YNNKEL (reference sequence). CDR3 protein: CASSQRTAMETGELFF. CDR3 in DNA: TGTGCCAGCAGCCAACGGACAGCAATGGAAACCGGGGAGCTGTTTTTT.

This clone came up once. The chain joins TRBV5-4 to TRBJ1-1; 7 bases fit TRBD1. CDR3 length: 16 amino acids. The V gene's germline CDR1 is SGHNT and CDR2 YYREEE (reference sequence). V shed 1 base and J 0 bases; nucleotides not matched to a gene: 6. CDR3: CASSLPPTGLNTEAFF. In nucleotides, the CDR3 is TGTGCCAGCAGCTTGCCCCCGACAGGGCTGAACACTGAAGCTTTCTTT.

The chain employs TRBV18 and TRBJ1-2, with 12 nucleotides matching TRBD1. The CDR3 has 16 residues. Germline trimming cut 5 bases from V and 6 bases from J; bases unmatched to any gene: 10. Germline V gene lookup returns CDR1 KGHSH and CDR2 LQKENI. CDR3 sequence reads: CASSSTRDRGPHGYTF. CDR3 in DNA: TGTGCCAGCTCATCAACCCGGGACAGGGGGCCCCATGGCTACACCTTC.